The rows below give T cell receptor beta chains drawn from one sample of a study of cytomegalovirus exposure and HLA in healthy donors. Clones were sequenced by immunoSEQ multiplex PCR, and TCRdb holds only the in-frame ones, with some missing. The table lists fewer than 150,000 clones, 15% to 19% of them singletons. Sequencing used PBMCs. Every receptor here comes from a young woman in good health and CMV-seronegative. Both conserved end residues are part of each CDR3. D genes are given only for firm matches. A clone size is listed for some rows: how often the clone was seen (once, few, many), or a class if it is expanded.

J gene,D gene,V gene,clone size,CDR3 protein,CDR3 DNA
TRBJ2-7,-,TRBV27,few,CASSYPPEQYF,TGTGCCAGCAGCTACCCCCCCGAGCAGTACTTC
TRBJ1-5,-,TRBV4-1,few,CASSQDRFQPQHF,TGCGCCAGCAGCCAAGACAGGTTCCAACCCCAGCATTTT
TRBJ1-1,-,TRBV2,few,CASIRRDTNTEAFF,TGTGCCAGCATTCGAAGGGACACGAACACTGAAGCTTTCTTT
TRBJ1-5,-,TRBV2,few,CASSEVGGSNQPQHF,TGTGCCAGCAGTGAAGTGGGAGGAAGCAATCAGCCCCAGCATTTT
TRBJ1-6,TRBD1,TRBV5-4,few,CASSAGGAPLHF,TGTGCCAGCAGCGCAGGGGGCGCGCCCCTCCACTTT
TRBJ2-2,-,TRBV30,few,CAWSVESGRTGELFF,TGTGCCTGGAGTGTAGAGTCAGGGAGGACCGGGGAGCTGTTTTTT
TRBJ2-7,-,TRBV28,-,CASRSTGEDEQYF,TGTGCCAGCAGATCTACAGGGGAGGACGAGCAGTACTTC
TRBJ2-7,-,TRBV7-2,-,CASSLDSLGSYEQYF,TGTGCCAGCAGCTTAGATAGCTTAGGCTCCTACGAGCAGTACTTC
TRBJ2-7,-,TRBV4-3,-,CASSQDRFGFISYEQYF,TGCGCCAGCAGCCAAGATCGTTTCGGGTTTATCTCCTACGAGCAGTACTTC
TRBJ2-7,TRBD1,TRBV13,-,CASSLRDRGLWEQYF,TGTGCCAGCAGCTTAAGGGACAGGGGGCTTTGGGAGCAGTACTTC
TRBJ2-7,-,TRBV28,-,CASSTPGREQYF,TGTGCCAGCAGCACCCCTGGGAGAGAGCAGTACTTC
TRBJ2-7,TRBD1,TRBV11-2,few,CASSRAGTGGFEQYF,TGTGCCAGCAGCCGTGCCGGGACAGGGGGCTTTGAGCAGTACTTC
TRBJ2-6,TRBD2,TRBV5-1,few,CASTVQAGGSGANVLTF,TGCGCCAGCACCGTACAGGCGGGGGGATCTGGGGCCAACGTCCTGACTTTC
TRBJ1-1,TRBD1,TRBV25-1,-,CASSGTGEATEAFF,TGTGCCAGCAGTGGGACAGGGGAGGCGACTGAAGCTTTCTTT
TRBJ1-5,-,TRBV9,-,CASSVSEEPNQPQHF,TGTGCCAGCAGCGTCAGTGAGGAGCCCAATCAGCCCCAGCATTTT
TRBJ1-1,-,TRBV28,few,CATAAGGKAFF,TGTGCCACCGCGGCTGGGGGGAAAGCTTTCTTT